This TCR beta chain was captured in a study of beta chain bispecific antibodies for T cell cancers. About this clonotype: The target antigen is unknown.

The study's findings and limits: Most targeted TRBV signal came from the leukemia cell line cells, not normal T cells.

Either OKT3 anti-CD3 antibody or CD3/CD28 beads expanded T cells from blood mononuclear cells over roughly 3 days. From the 5' RACE reads, TCRdb called clonotypes with MiXCR, one entry per CDR3 protein. The sample yields 15,000 or so distinct CDR3 sequences, approximately 2% seen once. Sequencing input: healthy donor T cells cultured with leukemia cells. This clonotype was sampled from a human donor in good health. Some clones in this sample may be carry-over from other donors' samples.

The CDR3 region has the DNA TGTGCCAGCAGCCAAGAAGGGGCGGGGAGCAATCAGCCCCAGCATTTT. The encoded protein is CASSQEGAGSNQPQHF. The rearrangement links TRBV3-1 to TRBJ1-5, with a tentative D call TRBD1 (5 bases). The CDR3 runs to 16 residues. The ends were cut back, 0 bases at V and 1 base at J, with 10 bases in the middle. Germline V gene sequence: CDR1 LGHDT, CDR2 YNNKEL (reference sequence).